This T cell receptor (beta chain) was documented in a study of CD8+ T cells in alopecia areata. At the level of the study: Twice daily, treated patients received 5 to 10 mg of oral tofacitinib. Scoring of severity for treated patients was based on percentage of affected scalp area.

Trimming removed 7 bases at V and 1 base at J, with 10 bases between. This CDR3 is 12 amino acids long. From germline, CDR1 is GTSNPN and CDR2 SVGIG (reference sequence). RNA was isolated and reverse transcribed to cDNA, the sequencing template. Generated by immunoSEQ multiplex PCR, the TCRdb table keeps only in-frame clones and is missing some. The top ten clones hold approximately 1.2% of a sample with 210,000 or so clones, more than 55% of them seen once. The study, taken as a whole, reports: The study found that many expanded lesional clones persisted in scalp and blood during tofacitinib.

This clone has a handful of counts. The antigen remains unidentified. Stated treatment: oral pan-JAK inhibitor, 5-10 mg twice daily. From alopecia areata patients, lesional scalp punch biopsies and peripheral blood were collected. The V and J genes are TRBV30 and TRBJ1-2; D remains unclear. Specimen: CD4+ T cells sorted from blood, collected at approximately week 42, from a patient treated with tofacitinib. The TCR was taken from a human donor with alopecia areata. The CDR3 is CASKDDNYGYTF. The CDR3 bases are TGTGCCTCTAAGGACGATAACTATGGCTACACCTTC.